This T cell receptor (beta chain) is drawn from a study of cytomegalovirus exposure and HLA in healthy donors. Germline V gives CDR1 SEHNR, CDR2 FQNEAQ (reference sequence). The CDR3 is 13 amino acids. V was clipped by 3 bases and J by 4 bases, with 9 bases between them. It was with 60 Vbeta and 13 Jbeta primers that the PCR ran. The protocol was immunoSEQ multiplex PCR, while the TCRdb copy is restricted to in-frame clones and leaves out a portion. This table has roughly 120,000 clones, just under 70% appearing once. The chain employs TRBV7-9 and TRBJ1-2; D not certain. The receptor's source is a woman aged 70 to 79 in good health and CMV-seropositive. Sequenced sample: PBMCs. The CDR3 DNA reads as TGTGCCAGCAGCTTCGGGAATGGCTATGGCTACACCTTC. As protein: CASSFGNGYGYTF.